This TCR beta chain was sequenced in a study of CD8+ T cells in alopecia areata. Germline CDR1 LNHNV, CDR2 YYDKDF (reference sequence). The CDR3 sequence is 12 residues long. Trimming stripped 5 bases from V and 8 bases from J, with 7 bases between. It was cDNA, reverse transcribed from extracted RNA, that served as the sequencing template. TCRdb's table, derived via immunoSEQ multiplex PCR, lists solely in-frame clones and lacks some. The data contain roughly 190,000 clones, roughly 70% of them seen just once; the ten biggest clones take up approximately 1.3%. Stated treatment: oral pan-JAK inhibitor, 5-10 mg twice daily.

The gene calls are TRBV15 and TRBJ1-6; D remains unclear. This clonotype originated in a human donor with alopecia areata. The sequencing used CD4+ T cells sorted from blood, collected around week 47, from a patient treated with tofacitinib. The CDR3 sequence is CATSAWDSPLHF. The CDR3 DNA reads TGTGCCACCAGCGCTTGGGATTCACCCCTCCACTTT.